The TCR beta chain under discussion was sequenced for a study of blood T cells in healthy people across ages. Points from the study as a whole: TCR beta diversity, measured per million T cells, fell in a roughly linear way with age. When one million T cells were used, diversity estimates were thought to be underestimates. There were more naive CD4+ cells and higher diversity in long-lived donors than in aged donors.

In regard to this clonotype: Antigen specificity is unknown.

For the second PCR, which ran for about 7 to 12 cycles, a sample-barcoded 5' primer and a J-beta primer mix were used. Every single cDNA molecule received a tag from a template-switch adaptor with 12 random nucleotides. In TCRdb, the 5' RACE reads were re-called with MiXCR into one record per CDR3 protein. In the table there are hundreds of thousands of distinct CDR3 sequences, about 28% of which are singletons. Trimming at V came to 8 bases and at J to 0 bases, leaving 10 bases not matched to a gene. This CDR3 is 16 amino acids long. The TCR originated in an elderly woman in good health. Sequences were obtained from blood. J is TRBJ2-3 and V is TRBV12-3 or TRBV12-4; 8 nucleotides match TRBD1. The CDR3 DNA sequence: TGTGCCAGCGGACCTCGACGACAGGGGAGCACAGATACGCAGTATTTT. Translating it yields CASGPRRQGSTDTQYF.